The text below deals with one T cell receptor (beta chain). This clonotype was counted many times. The antigen it binds to is not known. No much larger clonotype is one base removed from it; base qualities were not supplied. This sample stems from a study of T cells in Graves' hyperthyroidism and ophthalmopathy (dated by TCRdb to about 2019). Background on the whole study: Peripheral blood was sampled at the time of initial diagnosis, prior to any treatment. To identify distinguishing TCR V-J signatures, a discovery cohort of some 99 patients was used, comprising approximately 40 with Graves' ophthalmopathy and 55 to 65 with stable Graves' hyperthyroidism. Whether ophthalmopathy could be predicted prospectively was tested in an independent validation cohort made up of about 20 hyperthyroidism patients plus 17 patients who later progressed to ophthalmopathy. The approximately 100 discovery patients were randomly divided into training and test sets at a 7:3 ratio. Thyroid tissue and blood T-cell repertoires from six Graves' hyperthyroidism patients were also compared in the study. After blood sampling, hyperthyroidism patients were treated with methimazole at a starting dose of 30 mg daily, and ophthalmopathy patients were treated with high-dose intravenous methylprednisolone. According to the paper, TCR Vbeta CDR3 sequencing was carried out on approximately 140 peripheral blood samples, which came from fewer than 50 ophthalmopathy, some 73 hyperthyroidism and some 17 progressor patients. What the study reported, not specific to this receptor: In validation, the model predicted progression to ophthalmopathy a median of about 5.9 months before onset, with 65% to 71% sensitivity and 72.22% specificity. Most expanded thyroid clonotypes (frequency above 0.001) were also detected in blood, suggesting blood repertoires may reflect thyroid immune responses. Ophthalmopathy was separated from stable hyperthyroidism by a 13 V-J signature model, with approximately 85% sensitivity and around 81% specificity obtained in cross-validation and 80%/75% obtained in testing. Sample size was not statistically predetermined, and blinding of investigators to group allocation was not performed.

Germline trimming amounts to 6 bases on V and 5 bases on J, with 8 as the count of junction bases outside the gene matches. CDR1 MNHEY and CDR2 SMNVEV were looked up in the germline V gene (reference sequence). The CDR3 goes from the cysteine to the phenylalanine over 14 residues. Here the CDR3 DNA is all that survives: 42 bases in frame from base 1. Stable Graves' hyperthyroidism was defined as the absence of progression to ophthalmopathy over 18 months of follow-up. Hyperthyroidism patients were newly diagnosed, had a disease duration of under 2 months, and were aged 18 to 65 years. The study excluded patients with uncontrolled infections, other autoimmune diseases, pregnancy or lactation. Diagnoses were based on clinical symptoms, serum thyroxine and TRAb, thyroid ultrasound and orbital computed tomography. Ficoll-Paque density gradient centrifugation was used to isolate PBMCs from around 9.1 ml of fresh peripheral blood. Trizol reagent was used to extract total RNA, and RNA quality was then checked on an Agilent 2100 Bioanalyzer.

TCR beta CDR3 regions were amplified from RNA transcripts. For the first round of RT-PCR on the TCR CDR3, the HTBI primer set was used together with the Qiagen OneStep RT-PCR kit. Libraries were constructed in a second round of multiplex PCR, after which size selection and purification were performed. The libraries were sequenced on an Illumina HiSeq2000 using paired-end 100 bp reads. As for how the authors treated the data: Raw data were processed with SOAPnuke, discarding reads with adapters, uncalled bases, mean Phred below 15, or no exact constant-primer or identifier match. COPE v1.2.5 was used to merge the high-quality paired reads, and each unique nucleotide sequence was defined as a clonotype. Clonotypes were aligned to IMGT TRBV, TRBD and TRBJ reference segments using MiTCR v1.1. Analysis was restricted to V-J combinations with a frequency above 0.0001, which covered about 99% of repertoires. A TCS score was defined as the ratio of F50 (clonal expansion) to E x V (chaos), with BLOSUM62-based TCRdist applied between CDR3 peptides within each V-J. Welch's t-statistics and random forest reduced roughly 530 V-J features to 10 to 15, which were used in a naive Bayes classifier (R e1071). Clones were called with MiXCR by TCRdb after fastp trimmed the public reads at Q25, and only in-frame beta chains were retained. Rows are unified per CDR3 protein, each entry keeping the most common DNA and genes. TCRdb's processing, not the study's, gives the V and J calls here. Across this sample there are hundreds of thousands of distinct CDR3 sequences, with around 13% seen only once. In total, the top ten clones hold 9.5% to 13% of the sample.

The sample taken for sequencing was blood. The sequence is built from TRBV27 and TRBJ2-7; the junction holds 9 bases that match TRBD1. This clonotype originated in a woman younger than 30 with Graves' hyperthyroidism. The sequenced DNA is TGTGCCAGCAGCCCGGGACAGGGCGCGGACGAGCAGTACTTC. Its protein is CASSPGQGADEQYF.